The next 26 T cell receptor beta chains were all read from a single sample in a study of spatial heterogeneity in lung cancer. The time point here: blood at routine non-recurrence follow-up after resection. Whole RNA, isolated from tumor, nontumor lung or frozen PBMC, was sequenced without prior sorting. Via MiXCR, TCRdb re-called the 5' RACE reads, giving one row per CDR3 protein. The sample lists about 52,000 distinct CDR3 sequences, around 7.7% seen once, with approximately 40% in the top ten. Sequences were derived from PBMCs, sampled at follow-up. Receptor source: a female donor with early-stage non-small cell lung cancer.

The genes are TRBV7-9 and TRBJ1-6; 7 nucleotides agree with TRBD1. The germline V gene encodes CDR1 SEHNR and CDR2 FQNEAQ (reference sequence). This CDR3 is built from 20 residues. J was trimmed by 4 bases and V by 0 bases; bases with no gene match: 15. CDR3 sequence reads: CASSLADPRTGLSYNSPLHF. Here the CDR3 DNA reads TGTGCCAGCAGCTTAGCGGATCCTCGGACAGGCTTGTCTTATAATTCACCCCTCCACTTT. Full variable domain (missing parts from reference TRBV7-9 and TRBJ1-6): DTGVSQNPRHKITKRGQNVTFRCDPISEHNRLYWYRQTLGQGPEFLTYFQNEAQLEKSRLLSDRFSAERPKGSFSTLEIQRTEQGDSAMYLCASSLADPRTGLSYNSPLHFGNGTRLTVT.

The chain employs TRBV7-9 and TRBJ2-5, with a possible D match to TRBD2 (6 bases). V shed 5 bases and J shed 5 bases, with 18 bases lying between them. Germline CDR1 reads SEHNR; CDR2 reads FQNEAQ (reference sequence). This CDR3 contains 15 residues. In nucleotides, the CDR3 is TGTGCCAGCAGCACCCCTGCTGGAGGGATGGAGACCCAGTACTTC. Encoded protein: CASSTPAGGMETQYF.

This clonotype was counted ten times or more. The gene calls are TRBV24-1 and TRBJ2-4, with 10 bases aligning to TRBD1. This CDR3 has 13 amino acids. Germline V gene sequence: CDR1 KGHDR, CDR2 SFDVKD. After removal of 5 bases from V and 13 bases from J, the junction contained 7 bases not matched to a gene. The CDR3 nucleotides read TGTGCCACCAGTGTCCCGGGACAGGGGCCCCAGTACTTC. It translates to CATSVPGQGPQYF.

This clonotype came up many times. The rearrangement uses TRBV7-6 and TRBJ1-5; D is possibly TRBD1 (5 bases). Germline lookup yields CDR1 SGHVS and CDR2 FNYEAQ. V dropped 5 bases and J dropped 7 bases, with 18 bases sitting between them. CDR3 length equals 15 residues. The CDR3 spells CASSLEGVRGQPQHF. DNA for the CDR3: TGTGCCAGCAGCCTGGAAGGGGTGCGGGGACAGCCCCAGCATTTT.

The chain is built from TRBV27 and TRBJ2-5; D gene unclear. Germline V CDR1 and CDR2: MNHEY, SMNVEV (reference sequence). Trimming pared 3 bases from V and 2 bases from J, leaving 10 bases between. CDR3 size: 14 residues. The DNA for the CDR3 is TGTGCCAGCAGTTTGCTTGGGATACAAGAGACCCAGTACTTC. Its translation: CASSLLGIQETQYF.

This clonotype was found a few times. This rearrangement joins TRBV9 to TRBJ2-1; D gene uncertain. Germline V gene data show CDR1 as SGDLS and CDR2 as YYNGEE. This CDR3 has 13 residues. V was shortened by 4 bases and J by 5 bases, with 10 bases between the two germline ends. The CDR3 DNA sequence: TGTGCCAGCAGCAATCCGTTAGACAATGAGCAGTTCTTC. This gives the protein CASSNPLDNEQFF.

The rearrangement uses TRBV18 and TRBJ1-2; TRBD1 is a possible D gene (5 bases). CDR1 is KGHSH, CDR2 LQKENI, per germline. Trimming removed 3 bases from V and 6 bases from J, with 11 bases in between. This CDR3 has 13 residues. In nucleotides, the CDR3 is TGTGCCAGCTCACCTCTCGAGACAGATGGCTACACCTTC. It codes for CASSPLETDGYTF.

As regards this clonotype: This sequence may be a read error, since a much larger clone differs from it by one base. This sequence joins TRBV7-9 and TRBJ2-3; D assignment may be TRBD1 or TRBD2 (5 bases each). CDR3 size: 17 residues. Looked up from germline, CDR1 is SEHNR and CDR2 is FQNEAQ (reference sequence). CDR3: CAGSSRDLAVVTDTQYF. The CDR3 nucleotides read TGTGCCGGCAGCTCCCGGGACCTAGCCGTGGTTACAGATACGCAGTATTTT. Supplemented by reference TRBV7-9 and TRBJ2-3, the full variable domain reads DTGVSQNPRHKITKRGQNVTFRCDPISEHNRLYWYRQTLGQGPEFLTYFQNEAQLEKSRLLSDRFSAERPKGSFSTLEIQRTEQGDSAMYLCAGSSRDLAVVTDTQYFGPGTRLTVL.

The chain employs TRBV3-1 and TRBJ1-1; TRBD1 might be the D (5 bases). The CDR3 spans 14 residues. The germline V gene has CDR1 LGHDT and CDR2 YNNKEL (reference sequence). V gave up 4 bases and J gave up 4 bases, with 13 bases separating them. The CDR3 protein is CASSPNDGGTEAFF. DNA of the CDR3: TGTGCCAGCAGCCCCAACGACGGGGGCACTGAAGCTTTCTTT.

The V call is TRBV7-6, the J call TRBJ1-6, with D possibly matching TRBD1 (5 bases). Per germline, CDR1 SGHVS and CDR2 FNYEAQ. With 2 bases removed from V and 9 bases from J, the gap between germline ends came to 14 bases. The CDR3 runs 15 residues. The CDR3 DNA is TGTGCCAGCAGCTTAAGTCCAGGGCATGGTTCACCCCTCCACTTT. Its translation is CASSLSPGHGSPLHF.

This clonotype has more than one count but fewer than ten. The gene calls are TRBV2 and TRBJ2-3, with unresolved D. The CDR3 length is 13 residues. Germline assignment: CDR1 SNHLY and CDR2 FYNNEI. Trimming left V 8 bases short and J 1 base short, with 10 bases between. The CDR3 bases are TGTGCCAGCGTTAATCAGGGCACAGATACGCAGTATTTT. It encodes CASVNQGTDTQYF.

The table lists this clonotype with many counts. This chain links TRBV29-1 with TRBJ2-7, with 8 bases that match TRBD1. Germline CDR1 SQVTM, CDR2 ANQGSEA. Trimming at V came to 3 bases and at J to 5 bases, leaving 6 bases not matched to a gene. The CDR3 has 13 amino acids. CDR3 in DNA: TGCAGCGTTGACAACCAGGGGGCGGACGAGCAGTACTTC. Protein product: CSVDNQGADEQYF.

For this clonotype: Being one base from a much bigger clone, this may be a read error. The CDR3 nucleotides are TGTGCCAGCAGCCCCCTGGGACCGGGCACAGATACGCAGTATTTT. Translation gives CASSPLGPGTDTQYF. This rearrangement joins TRBV5-4 to TRBJ2-3; the D gene could be TRBD1 or TRBD2 (5 bases each). The V gene lost 4 bases and the J gene lost 1 base, with 13 bases spanning the gap. The CDR3 has 15 residues. Germline CDR1 reads SGHNT; CDR2 reads YYREEE (reference sequence).

This clonotype was seen many times. The chain uses TRBV14 and TRBJ1-1; TRBD1 agrees at 7 bases. CDR1 and CDR2 (germline): SGHDN, FVKESK. The CDR3 is 16 amino acids. The ends lost 0 bases at V and 3 bases at J; junction bases unmatched: 7. In nucleotides, the CDR3 is TGTGCCAGCAGCCAAGATTTAGGGGGCACGGACACTGAAGCTTTCTTT. Residues: CASSQDLGGTDTEAFF.

Many counts were recorded for this clonotype. The chain recombines TRBV20-1 with TRBJ1-1, with no clear D. The CDR3 runs to 11 residues. Germline CDR1 reads DFQATT; CDR2 reads SNEGSKA (reference sequence). V lost 2 bases and J 8 bases, leaving 9 bases between the germline ends. Here the CDR3 reads CSARMTREAFF. Written as DNA, the CDR3 is TGCAGTGCTAGAATGACCCGGGAAGCTTTCTTT.

The chain is built from TRBV7-2 and TRBJ2-3; 7 bases map to TRBD1. CDR1 and CDR2 (germline): SGHTA, FQGNSA. The CDR3 extends over 17 amino acids. The V and J ends lost 2 bases and 0 bases, in that order; junction bases with no gene match: 8. The CDR3 DNA follows: TGTGCCAGCAGCTTAAAAGCAGGGGGTTCTAGCACAGATACGCAGTATTTT. It yields the protein CASSLKAGGSSTDTQYF.

This clonotype came up a few times. The chain combines TRBV15 with TRBJ2-1, with D tentatively TRBD2 (6 bases). Germline values: CDR1 LNHNV, CDR2 YYDKDF (reference sequence). V gave up 0 bases and J gave up 8 bases, with 23 bases separating them. This CDR3 region has 18 residues. CDR3 DNA sequence: TGTGCCACCAGCAGAGACCGATCGACTAGGTTGAAGTCAGATGAGCAGTTCTTC. Protein sequence: CATSRDRSTRLKSDEQFF.

This clonotype has ten or more counts. The rearrangement joins TRBV18 to TRBJ1-5; unclear D gene. Trimming cost V 4 bases and J 6 bases, with 10 bases left between them. The CDR3 spans 13 residues. Germline lookup yields CDR1 KGHSH and CDR2 LQKENI. The CDR3 loop reads CASSQGIGQPQHF. The CDR3 coding sequence is TGTGCCAGCTCACAGGGTATCGGTCAGCCCCAGCATTTT.

J is TRBJ2-2 and V is TRBV20-1; tentatively, D is TRBD1 (6 bases). Germline assignment: CDR1 DFQATT and CDR2 SNEGSKA (reference sequence). The CDR3 sequence is 15 residues long. Trimming stripped 2 bases from V and 2 bases from J, with 12 bases between. CDR3 in DNA: TGCAGTGCTAGATTGAGGGGGACCAACACCGGGGAGCTGTTTTTT. This sequence encodes CSARLRGTNTGELFF.

The V call is TRBV6-5, the J call TRBJ1-5; D is unresolved. Germline values: CDR1 MNHEY, CDR2 SVGAGI. The CDR3 sequence is 14 residues long. Trimming cost V 6 bases and J 3 bases, with 12 bases left between them. CDR3 sequence: CASRKWAANQPQHF. In DNA, the CDR3 is TGTGCCAGCAGGAAATGGGCAGCCAATCAGCCCCAGCATTTT.

This clonotype was seen repeatedly, ten times or more. The CDR3 coding sequence is TGTGCCAGCAGCCCCGGCAGGGGCGGGGCTGAAGCTTTCTTT. Encoded protein: CASSPGRGGAEAFF. The chain recombines TRBV7-2 with TRBJ1-1; D might be TRBD1 (6 bases). CDR3 size: 14 residues. Between the trimmed V and J ends, which lost 5 bases and 6 bases, there was a span of 16 bases. The germline V gene has CDR1 SGHTA and CDR2 FQGNSA.

The gene calls are TRBV19 and TRBJ2-7, with D possibly called TRBD1 or TRBD2 (5 bases each). Germline CDR1 and CDR2: LNHDA and SQIVND (reference sequence). The CDR3 is made up of 15 amino acids. V lost 6 bases and J lost 1, with 16 bases in between. For the CDR3, the DNA is TGTGCCAGTAGGAGGGGTTTTGGGGCATCCTACGAGCAGTACTTC. Its translation is CASRRGFGASYEQYF.

Many counts were recorded for this clonotype. The chain joins TRBV7-2 to TRBJ2-2; 8 bases line up with TRBD2. Germline V gene sequence: CDR1 SGHTA, CDR2 FQGNSA. The CDR3 is 14 amino acids. V lost 5 bases to trimming and J lost 8 bases; unmatched junction nucleotides: 7. The CDR3 bases are TGTGCCAGCAGCCCGTCACGGGAGGGGGGGGAGCTGTTTTTT. Protein: CASSPSREGGELFF. The full variable domain, completed using reference TRBV7-2 and TRBJ2-2, is GAGVSQSPSNKVTEKGKDVELRCDPISGHTALYWYRQSLGQGLEFLIYFQGNSAPDKSGLPSDRFSAERTGGSVSTLTIQRTQQEDSAVYLCASSPSREGGELFFGEGSRLTVL.

This clonotype appeared a few times. One end of the junction varies from germline; a read error may be responsible. The gene calls are TRBV5-1 and TRBJ1-2; TRBD1 matches at 7 bases. From germline, CDR1 is SGHRS and CDR2 YFSETQ. This CDR3 comprises 15 residues. CDR3 coding DNA: TGTGCCAGCAGCGAACTGACAGGGATTGACTATGGCTACACCTTC. Amino acids: CASSELTGIDYGYTF.

This clonotype was picked up many times. V usage is TRBV12-3 or TRBV12-4 and J usage is TRBJ1-1; perhaps TRBD1 as D (5 bases). The CDR3 runs 14 residues. V lost 3 bases and J lost 3, with 11 bases in between. CDR3 DNA sequence: TGTGCCAGCAGTTTTTGGGGGAGGTACACTGAAGCTTTCTTT. Amino acid sequence: CASSFWGRYTEAFF.

This chain uses TRBV20-1 with TRBJ2-2, with a possible D match to TRBD1 (6 bases). The CDR3 covers 16 residues. The ends were cut back, 6 bases at V and 0 bases at J, with 17 bases in the middle. Germline CDR1 reads DFQATT; CDR2 reads SNEGSKA (reference sequence). This CDR3 is CSAPPSGAPNTGELFF. CDR3 nucleotide sequence: TGCAGTGCCCCACCCTCAGGGGCCCCGAACACCGGGGAGCTGTTTTTT.